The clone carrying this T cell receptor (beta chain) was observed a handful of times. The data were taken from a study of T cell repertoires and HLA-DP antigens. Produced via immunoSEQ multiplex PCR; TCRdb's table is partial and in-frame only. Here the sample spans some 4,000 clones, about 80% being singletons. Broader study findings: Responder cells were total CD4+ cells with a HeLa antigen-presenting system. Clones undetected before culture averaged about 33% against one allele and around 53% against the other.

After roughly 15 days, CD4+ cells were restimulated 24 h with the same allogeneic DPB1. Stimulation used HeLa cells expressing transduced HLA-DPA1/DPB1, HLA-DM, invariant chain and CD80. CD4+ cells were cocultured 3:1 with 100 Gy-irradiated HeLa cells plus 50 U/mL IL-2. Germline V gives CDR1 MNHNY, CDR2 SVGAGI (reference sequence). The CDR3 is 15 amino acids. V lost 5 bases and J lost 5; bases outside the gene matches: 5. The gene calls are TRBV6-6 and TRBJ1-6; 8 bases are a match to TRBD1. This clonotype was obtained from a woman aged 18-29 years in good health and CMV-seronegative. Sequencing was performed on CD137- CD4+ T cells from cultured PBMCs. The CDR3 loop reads CASSGNRGDNSPLHF. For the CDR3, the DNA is TGTGCCAGCAGTGGAAACAGGGGGGATAATTCACCCCTCCACTTT.